The clone carrying this T cell receptor (beta chain) has only a few counts. The data stem from a study of T-cell memory formation after mild COVID-19. From the 5' RACE reads, TCRdb called clonotypes with MiXCR, one entry per CDR3 protein. Among around 150,000 distinct CDR3 sequences, 30% to 35% were seen once, and the ten largest hold 12%. The origin of this receptor is an adult woman who had mild COVID-19 (a few samples of this study predate the infection). Cell type and time point are not known. Material for sequencing was PBMCs or a T cell subset sorted from them (not recorded which).

CDR3 loop: CASSQDSGGAREQFF. In DNA form, the CDR3 reads TGCGCCAGCAGCCAAGATAGCGGGGGGGCCCGAGAGCAGTTCTTC. The rearrangement joins TRBV4-1 to TRBJ2-1, with TRBD2 matching 11 bases. J was trimmed by 10 bases and V by 0 bases; bases with no gene match: 5. The CDR3 sequence is 15 residues long. The germline gives CDR1 MGHRA, CDR2 YSYEKL.